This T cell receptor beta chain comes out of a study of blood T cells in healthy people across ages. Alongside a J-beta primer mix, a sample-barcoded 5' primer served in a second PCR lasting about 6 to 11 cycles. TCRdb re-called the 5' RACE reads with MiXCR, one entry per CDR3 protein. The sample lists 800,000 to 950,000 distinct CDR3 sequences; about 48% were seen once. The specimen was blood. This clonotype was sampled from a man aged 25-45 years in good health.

DNA for the CDR3: TGTGCCAGCAGTTTAGCGGGACTAGTTCCAGATACGCAGTATTTT. Translated, it gives CASSLAGLVPDTQYF. The chain has TRBV12-3 or TRBV12-4 and TRBJ2-3, with 8 bases identical to TRBD2. The trim removed 0 bases at V and 4 bases at J, leaving 3 bases unmatched. This CDR3 has 15 residues.